Presented here are 25 T cell receptor beta chains from one specimen sequenced in a study of blood T cells in healthy people across ages. Combining a sample-barcoded 5' primer with a J-beta primer mix, a second PCR ran for 7 to 11 cycles. Each CDR3 protein is one row after TCRdb ran MiXCR on the 5' RACE reads. Of some 800,000 distinct CDR3 sequences in the sample, approximately 25% were seen once. These data were also reused for a study on T cells of mothers and their children.

What was sequenced was blood. The receptors were sampled from a boy between 10 and 17 years old in good health.

This clonotype was found a few times. This sequence joins TRBV4-2 and TRBJ1-4, with 12 positions matching TRBD1. The CDR3 has 16 amino acids. After removal of 0 bases from V and 8 bases from J, the junction contained 4 bases not matched to a gene. The germline V gene encodes CDR1 LGHNA and CDR2 YNFKEQ. Here the CDR3 reads CASSQDTGTGGEKLFF. CDR3 bases: TGTGCCAGCAGCCAAGATACCGGGACAGGGGGCGAAAAACTGTTTTTT.

The chain carries TRBV6-6 and TRBJ2-1; D is unresolved. With the DNA end fitting TRBJ2-7 better, the J assignment may be wrong. CDR1 is MNHNY, CDR2 SVGAGI, per germline (reference sequence). There are 13 residues in the CDR3. CDR3 residues: CASSTENSYEQYF. The CDR3 nucleotides read TGTGCCAGCAGTACGGAAAACTCCTACGAGCAGTACTTC.

V is TRBV6-5 and J is TRBJ2-5, with 10 positions matching TRBD1. CDR1 is MNHEY, CDR2 SVGAGI, per germline. The CDR3 is 15 amino acids. The V segment lost 4 bases and the J segment 4 bases; nucleotides outside the gene matches: 6. CDR3 DNA: TGTGCCAGCAGTTCGGGACAGGGGACATTAGAGACCCAGTACTTC. It specifies CASSSGQGTLETQYF.

The rearrangement uses TRBV7-2 and TRBJ2-3, with D tentatively TRBD2 (7 bases). The V gene's germline CDR1 is SGHTA and CDR2 FQGNSA. Trimming took 0 bases from V and 5 from J, leaving 15 bases between them. This CDR3 spans 16 amino acids. In DNA form, the CDR3 reads TGTGCCAGCAGCTTAGCGCACGGGGGGCCGGTAGATACGCAGTATTTT. Translating it yields CASSLAHGGPVDTQYF. The entire variable domain, with the rest obtained from reference TRBV7-2 and TRBJ2-3, is as follows: GAGVSQSPSNKVTEKGKDVELRCDPISGHTALYWYRQSLGQGLEFLIYFQGNSAPDKSGLPSDRFSAERTGGSVSTLTIQRTQQEDSAVYLCASSLAHGGPVDTQYFGPGTRLTVL.

The chain couples TRBV4-3 to TRBJ1-1; no clear D gene. CDR3 length: 14 residues. The germline V and J ends were trimmed by 0 bases and 4 bases, with 9 bases remaining between them. CDR1 and CDR2 from the germline V gene are LGHNA and YSLEER. CDR3: CASSQEGRFTEAFF. In nucleotides, the CDR3 is TGCGCCAGCAGCCAAGAAGGCAGGTTCACTGAAGCTTTCTTT.

V and J are TRBV11-2 and TRBJ2-1; possibly TRBD1 for D (6 bases). The J call may be wrong; the DNA end is better matched by TRBJ2-7. CDR3 size: 15 residues. Germline V lookup: CDR1 SGHAT, CDR2 FQNNGV. CDR3: CASSFDRQETYEQYF. The CDR3 nucleotides are TGTGCCAGCAGCTTTGACAGACAGGAAACCTACGAGCAGTACTTC.

The chain links TRBV29-1 to TRBJ2-1; perhaps TRBD2 as D (5 bases). The CDR3 is made up of 15 amino acids. V was clipped by 3 bases and J by 3 bases, with 15 bases between them. The germline gives CDR1 SQVTM, CDR2 ANQGSEA. The CDR3 here is CSVDGSAILYNEQFF. CDR3 in DNA: TGCAGCGTTGACGGTAGCGCCATACTCTACAATGAGCAGTTCTTC.

This chain connects TRBV11-2 to TRBJ2-1; D possibly matches TRBD1 or TRBD2 (6 bases each). CDR3 length: 15 amino acids. The germline gives CDR1 SGHAT, CDR2 FQNNGV. Trimming pared 1 base from V and 8 bases from J, leaving 15 bases between. The CDR3 loop is CASSLVGGPVDEQFF. The CDR3 DNA sequence: TGTGCCAGCAGCTTAGTAGGGGGGCCAGTAGATGAGCAGTTCTTC. Full variable domain (outside the CDR3, taken from reference TRBV11-2 and TRBJ2-1): EAGVAQSPRYKIIEKRQSVAFWCNPISGHATLYWYQQILGQGPKLLIQFQNNGVVDDSQLPKDRFSAERLKGVDSTLKIQPAKLEDSAVYLCASSLVGGPVDEQFFGPGTRLTVL.

The genes are TRBV5-1 and TRBJ1-1; 7 bases align to TRBD1. The CDR3 is made up of 15 amino acids. V was clipped by 2 bases and J by 4 bases; unmatched bases: 8. In germline, CDR1 is SGHRS, CDR2 YFSETQ. CDR3 sequence: CASSFLAGGPTEAFF. CDR3 coding DNA: TGCGCCAGCAGCTTCTTGGCAGGGGGTCCCACTGAAGCTTTCTTT.

The chain carries TRBV2 and TRBJ2-5; weak D call: TRBD2 (6 bases). CDR3 size: 12 residues. V lost 3 bases and J lost 9, with 11 bases in between. The germline CDR1 and CDR2 sequences are SNHLY and FYNNEI. The CDR3 region has the DNA TGTGCCAGCAGTGACCCTCCGGGAGCCCAGTACTTC. Its protein product is CASSDPPGAQYF.

The chain joins TRBV7-2 to TRBJ2-4, with D possibly TRBD2 on 6 matching bases. Germline values: CDR1 SGHTA, CDR2 FQGNSA. The CDR3 contains 13 residues. V shed 7 bases and J shed 6 bases, with 13 bases lying between them. CDR3 nucleotide sequence: TGTGCCAGCAAGGAGGGAGGAAGAAACATTCAGTACTTC. It codes for CASKEGGRNIQYF.

There are a few counts of this clonotype. The rearrangement joins TRBV29-1 to TRBJ1-2; TRBD1 might be the D (6 bases). The CDR3 runs 10 residues. V was trimmed by 4 bases and J by 8 bases, leaving 8 bases between them. The germline CDR1 and CDR2 sequences are SQVTM and ANQGSEA. CDR3 in DNA: TGCAGCGTTGGAGGGGGAGGCTACACCTTC. As protein: CSVGGGGYTF.

The V call is TRBV5-6, the J call TRBJ1-4, with unresolved D. This CDR3 has 14 amino acids. CDR1 is SGHDT, CDR2 YYEEEE, per germline. V shed 0 bases and J shed 4 bases, with 7 bases lying between them. CDR3 sequence: CASSLVGFNEKLFF. The CDR3 nucleotides read TGTGCCAGCAGCTTGGTGGGGTTTAATGAAAAACTGTTTTTT. The complete variable domain, with remaining parts taken from reference TRBV5-6 and TRBJ1-4, reads DAGVTQSPTHLIKTRGQQVTLRCSPKSGHDTVSWYQQALGQGPQFIFQYYEEEERQRGNFPDRFSGHQFPNYSSELNVNALLLGDSALYLCASSLVGFNEKLFFGSGTQLSVL.

This rearrangement joins TRBV7-2 to TRBJ2-1; D unresolved. V was pared by 1 base and J by 2 bases, with 9 bases between. CDR1 and CDR2 from the germline V gene are SGHTA and FQGNSA. The CDR3 sequence is 15 residues long. CDR3 sequence: CASSLGETTYNEQFF. CDR3 DNA sequence: TGTGCCAGCAGCTTAGGTGAGACAACCTACAATGAGCAGTTCTTC.

The chain couples TRBV27 to TRBJ2-3, with D perhaps given as TRBD1 or TRBD2 (5 bases each). The CDR3 is 13 amino acids. V was clipped by 4 bases and J by 5 bases, with 10 bases between them. The germline gives CDR1 MNHEY, CDR2 SMNVEV (reference sequence). CDR3 protein: CASSYGAGDTQYF. The CDR3 DNA is TGTGCCAGCAGTTACGGGGCGGGAGATACGCAGTATTTT.

This clonotype appeared a few times. V usage is TRBV27 and J usage is TRBJ2-5, with D maybe TRBD2 (5 bases). The germline gives CDR1 MNHEY, CDR2 SMNVEV (reference sequence). Trimming cost V 5 bases and J 7 bases, with 17 bases left between them. The CDR3 is made up of 14 amino acids. The DNA for the CDR3 is TGTGCCAGCAGTCCCACCGGACTTCATGGGACCCAGTACTTC. This encodes CASSPTGLHGTQYF.

The rearrangement links TRBV7-2 to TRBJ2-7; D is undetermined. V lost 5 bases to trimming and J lost 6 bases, with 14 bases between them. Germline V lookup: CDR1 SGHTA, CDR2 FQGNSA. The CDR3 runs to 13 residues. CDR3 sequence (DNA): TGTGCCAGCAGCGCGACCCCTAATATCGAGCAGTACTTC. This gives the protein CASSATPNIEQYF.

Here the CDR3 DNA reads TGTGCCAGCAGCGTGCAGAGGGGAAACACCATATATTTT. Protein sequence: CASSVQRGNTIYF. The chain is built from TRBV7-2 and TRBJ1-3, with D hard to call. The V gene lost 5 bases and the J gene lost 4 bases, with 9 bases spanning the gap. The CDR3 extends over 13 amino acids. Germline CDR1 SGHTA, CDR2 FQGNSA. Full variable domain (outside the CDR3, taken from reference TRBV7-2 and TRBJ1-3): GAGVSQSPSNKVTEKGKDVELRCDPISGHTALYWYRQSLGQGLEFLIYFQGNSAPDKSGLPSDRFSAERTGGSVSTLTIQRTQQEDSAVYLCASSVQRGNTIYFGEGSWLTVV.

The V and J genes are TRBV9 and TRBJ2-3; 9 positions agree with TRBD1. The CDR3 is made up of 14 amino acids. Per germline, CDR1 SGDLS and CDR2 YYNGEE. The ends lost 0 bases at V and 4 bases at J; junction bases unmatched: 0. For the CDR3, the DNA is TGTGCCAGCAGCGTAGGGGACAGGGCAGATACGCAGTATTTT. Protein: CASSVGDRADTQYF.

This clonotype was detected a few times. The CDR3: CASSPLWGHDTDTQYF. The DNA of the CDR3 is TGTGCCAGCAGCCCTCTTTGGGGCCACGACACAGATACGCAGTATTTT. The chain couples TRBV11-1 to TRBJ2-3; weak D call: TRBD1 (5 bases). Germline V gives CDR1 SGHAT, CDR2 FQDESV (reference sequence). V lost 5 bases and J lost 2, with 17 bases in between. The CDR3 sequence is 16 residues long.

The chain joins TRBV11-2 to TRBJ2-4, with 7 positions matching TRBD2. Trimming cost V 4 bases and J 3 bases; bases outside gene matches: 9. The germline gives CDR1 SGHAT, CDR2 FQNNGV. The CDR3 loop spans 16 amino acids. The CDR3 bases are TGTGCCAGCAGCTCCCTTGTTGGGGGGGGCAAAAACATTCAGTACTTC. It codes for CASSSLVGGGKNIQYF.

Here the CDR3 DNA reads TGCGCCAGCAGCCAAGGGGCTAGCGGGAGGCGGAATGAGCAGTTCTTC. It codes for CASSQGASGRRNEQFF. The chain couples TRBV4-3 to TRBJ2-1, with 11 nucleotides matching TRBD2. V trimming: 1 base; J trimming: 7 bases; junction bases outside the gene matches: 6. Germline V CDR1 and CDR2: LGHNA, YSLEER. The CDR3 length is 16 residues.

The chain is built from TRBV5-1 and TRBJ2-7, with 15 bases fitting TRBD2. Germline loops: CDR1 SGHRS, CDR2 YFSETQ. This CDR3 has 16 amino acids. Losses at the gene ends were 2 bases for V and 6 bases for J; bases not matched to a gene: 6. The CDR3, as DNA: TGCGCCAGCAGCTTAAGGGGACTAGCGGGAGGTGGCGAGCAGTACTTC. This codes for CASSLRGLAGGGEQYF.

This clonotype has just a few counts. CDR3 DNA: TGTGCCAGCAGCTTCACACAGGAATTGAACACTGAAGCTTTCTTT. This encodes CASSFTQELNTEAFF. J is TRBJ1-1 and V is TRBV7-2, with D tentatively TRBD1 (5 bases). Trimming cost V 3 bases and J 0 bases, with 11 bases left between them. Per the germline V gene, CDR1 is SGHTA and CDR2 is FQGNSA. This CDR3 is built from 15 residues. Full variable domain (missing parts from reference TRBV7-2 and TRBJ1-1): GAGVSQSPSNKVTEKGKDVELRCDPISGHTALYWYRQSLGQGLEFLIYFQGNSAPDKSGLPSDRFSAERTGGSVSTLTIQRTQQEDSAVYLCASSFTQELNTEAFFGQGTRLTVV.

The chain joins TRBV30 to TRBJ2-1; 10 nucleotides match TRBD2. V gave up 3 bases and J gave up 6 bases; unmatched junction bases: 8. CDR1 is GTSNPN, CDR2 SVGIG, per germline (reference sequence). The length of the CDR3 is 15 residues. The CDR3 DNA reads TGTGCCTGGAGGGCGCTAGCGGGGGATTTCAATGAGCAGTTCTTC. Its protein product is CAWRALAGDFNEQFF.